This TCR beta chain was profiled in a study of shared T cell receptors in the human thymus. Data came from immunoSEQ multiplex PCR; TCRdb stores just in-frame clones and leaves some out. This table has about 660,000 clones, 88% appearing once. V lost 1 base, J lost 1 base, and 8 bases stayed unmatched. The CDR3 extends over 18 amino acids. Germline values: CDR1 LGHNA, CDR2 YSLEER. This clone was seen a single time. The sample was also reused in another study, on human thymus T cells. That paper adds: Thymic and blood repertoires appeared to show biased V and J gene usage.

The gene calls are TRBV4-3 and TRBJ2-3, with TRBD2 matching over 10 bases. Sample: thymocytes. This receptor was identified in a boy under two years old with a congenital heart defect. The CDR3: CASSQGTSGAPGTDTQYF. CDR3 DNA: TGCGCCAGCAGCCAAGGGACTAGCGGAGCCCCGGGCACAGATACGCAGTATTTT.